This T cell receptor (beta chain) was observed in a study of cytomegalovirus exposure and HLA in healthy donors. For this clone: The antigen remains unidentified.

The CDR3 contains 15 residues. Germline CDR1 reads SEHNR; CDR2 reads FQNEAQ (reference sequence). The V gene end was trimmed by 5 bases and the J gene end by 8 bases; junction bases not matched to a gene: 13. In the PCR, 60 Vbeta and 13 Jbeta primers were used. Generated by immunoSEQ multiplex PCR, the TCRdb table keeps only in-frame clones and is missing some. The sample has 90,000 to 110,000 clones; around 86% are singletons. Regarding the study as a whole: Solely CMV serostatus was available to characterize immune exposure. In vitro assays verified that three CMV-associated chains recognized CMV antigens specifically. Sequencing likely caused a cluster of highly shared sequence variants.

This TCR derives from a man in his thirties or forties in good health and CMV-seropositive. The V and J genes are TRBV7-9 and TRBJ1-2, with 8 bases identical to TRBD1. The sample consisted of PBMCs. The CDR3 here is CASSPPGTGGRGYTF. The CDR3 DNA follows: TGTGCCAGCAGCCCCCCCGGTACAGGGGGGAGAGGCTACACCTTC.